These T cell receptor beta chains were read from a single sample in a study of T cells in Graves' hyperthyroidism and ophthalmopathy. TCRdb re-derived calls from the multiplex PCR reads in MiXCR, one entry per CDR3 protein. The data show about 600,000 distinct CDR3 sequences, with 15% to 20% seen just once and roughly 3.5% held by the top ten. Material for sequencing was blood. These receptor sequences come from a woman aged 40 to 50 with Graves' ophthalmopathy. The CDR3 runs from the conserved cysteine through the conserved F or W. The order of the fields is clone size, J gene, V gene, D gene, CDR3 DNA, CDR3 protein. D genes are given only for firm matches. For some rows the clone size is stated as once, few or many, or as a class when expanded; others skip it.

size: few
J: TRBJ2-4
V: TRBV7-9
D: TRBD1
DNA: TGTGCCAGCAGCTCGCAACAGGGGCGAGACATTCAGTACTTC
CDR3: CASSSQQGRDIQYF

size: many
J: TRBJ1-1
V: TRBV2
D: NA
DNA: TGTGCCAGCAGCTGGCGACCGAACACTGAAGCTTTCTTT
CDR3: CASSWRPNTEAFF

size: few
J: TRBJ2-2
V: TRBV7-9
D: NA
DNA: TGTGCCAGCAGCTTAGAGCGAGAGCTAAACACCGGGGAGCTGTTTTTT
CDR3: CASSLERELNTGELFF

size: NA
J: TRBJ2-5
V: TRBV29-1
D: TRBD1
DNA: TGCAGCGTTTCCGGGACAGGGCAAGAGACCCAGTACTTC
CDR3: CSVSGTGQETQYF

size: few
J: TRBJ2-1
V: TRBV10-2
D: TRBD2
DNA: TGCACCAGCAGTGGGCTAGCGGGAGACAATGAGCAGTTCTTC
CDR3: CTSSGLAGDNEQFF

size: few
J: TRBJ1-1
V: TRBV6-1
D: NA
DNA: TGTGCCAGCACCCCATTATTTCAGGCGATTAACACTGAAGCTTTCTTT
CDR3: CASTPLFQAINTEAFF

size: many
J: TRBJ1-2
V: TRBV30
D: NA
DNA: TGTGCCTGGATGACGAACTATGGCTACACCTTC
CDR3: CAWMTNYGYTF

size: NA
J: TRBJ2-5
V: TRBV7-2
D: TRBD2
DNA: TGTGCCAGCAGCTCTGCGGGAGGCCGCCGGTCGGAGACCCAGTACTTC
CDR3: CASSSAGGRRSETQYF

size: NA
J: TRBJ2-5
V: TRBV29-1
D: NA
DNA: TGCAGCGTTGTGGTAGCGACAAACCAAGAGACCCAGTACTTC
CDR3: CSVVVATNQETQYF

size: NA
J: TRBJ1-4
V: TRBV2
D: TRBD1
DNA: TGTGCCAGCAGGGCGACAGGGGTTGCTAATGAAAAACTGTTTTTT
CDR3: CASRATGVANEKLFF